The next 24 T cell receptor beta chains were all read from a single sample in a study of blood T cell repertoires in COVID-19. Generated by immunoSEQ multiplex PCR, the TCRdb table keeps only in-frame clones and is missing some. The sample holds 25,000 to 35,000 clones, roughly 85% seen once. Sequencing was performed on peripheral blood. Every receptor here comes from a man aged 60 to 69 with active COVID-19.

The rearrangement uses TRBV6-5 and TRBJ2-1, with D possibly being TRBD2 (6 bases). CDR1 MNHEY and CDR2 SVGAGI come from the germline V gene. The CDR3 contains 15 residues. Trimming pared 5 bases from V and 0 bases from J, leaving 11 bases between. In DNA form, the CDR3 reads TGTGCCAGCAGTACCCTAGCGACCTCCTACAATGAGCAGTTCTTC. Protein product: CASSTLATSYNEQFF.

The CDR3 coding sequence is TGTGCCAGCAGTCCGGGACAACCCAATCAGCCCCAGCATTTT. The encoded protein is CASSPGQPNQPQHF. The chain recombines TRBV27 with TRBJ1-5, with a tentative D call TRBD1 (6 bases). The CDR3 totals 14 residues. Germline CDR1 is MNHEY and CDR2 is SMNVEV (reference sequence). V was cut by 5 bases and J by 3 bases, with 11 bases left in between.

The sample holds one count of this clone. The V call is TRBV20-1, the J call TRBJ2-5; maybe TRBD2 (6 bases). The CDR3 has 11 residues. Germline CDR1 is DFQATT and CDR2 is SNEGSKA (reference sequence). With 6 bases removed from V and 6 bases from J, the gap between germline ends came to 11 bases. The CDR3 DNA is TGCAGTGCCCCCGGCGGGAAGACCCAGTACTTC. Encoded protein: CSAPGGKTQYF.

The chain uses TRBV29-1 and TRBJ2-1, with 9 positions matching TRBD2. CDR3 size: 13 residues. CDR1 is SQVTM, CDR2 ANQGSEA, per germline. The ends lost 5 bases at V and 4 bases at J; junction bases unmatched: 3. CDR3 amino acids: CSVRSGGYNEQFF. The DNA for the CDR3 is TGCAGCGTTCGGAGCGGGGGGTACAATGAGCAGTTCTTC.

J is TRBJ1-4 and V is TRBV4-2, with TRBD1 identical over 9 bases. The CDR3 consists of 16 residues. Per germline, CDR1 LGHNA and CDR2 YNFKEQ. With 1 base clipped from V and 9 bases from J, the junction kept 9 bases outside the gene matches. CDR3 loop: CASSQGGTGGGQKLFF. The CDR3 DNA follows: TGTGCCAGCAGCCAAGGCGGTACAGGGGGCGGACAAAAACTGTTTTTT.

This sequence joins TRBV12-5 and TRBJ1-1, with D unclear. Germline lookup yields CDR1 LGHNT and CDR2 FRNRAP. The CDR3 has 14 amino acids. V lost 5 bases to trimming and J lost 4 bases, with 14 bases between them. Here the CDR3 reads CASGLKGGSTEAFF. CDR3 coding DNA: TGTGCTAGTGGTCTGAAAGGAGGGAGCACTGAAGCTTTCTTT.

V is TRBV30 and J is TRBJ2-1; possible D gene TRBD1, 5 bases. Between the trimmed V and J ends, which lost 3 bases and 14 bases, there was a span of 11 bases. Germline CDR1 reads GTSNPN; CDR2 reads SVGIG (reference sequence). This CDR3 has 10 amino acids. Written as DNA, the CDR3 is TGTGCCTGGAGGGGGCTAGTTGAGTTCTTC. It encodes CAWRGLVEFF.

As to this clone: The junction does not match germline at one end; this may be a read error. CDR3 in amino acids: CASSPGLAGEDTGELFF. The CDR3 DNA follows: TGTGCTAGCAGCCCGGGACTAGCGGGAGAGGACACCGGGGAGCTGTTTTTT. This rearrangement joins TRBV7-7 to TRBJ2-2; 14 bases fit TRBD2. Per germline, CDR1 SSHAT and CDR2 FNYEAQ (reference sequence). The length of the CDR3 is 17 residues. The full variable domain, its missing parts supplied by reference TRBV7-7 and TRBJ2-2, is GAGVSQSPRYKVTKRGQDVTLRCDPISSHATLYWYQQALGQGPEFLTYFNYEAQPDKSGLPSDRFSAERPEGSISTLTIQRTEQRDSAMYRCASSPGLAGEDTGELFFGEGSRLTVL.

The chain joins TRBV29-1 to TRBJ2-7; the match to TRBD2 covers 8 bases. The germline V gene has CDR1 SQVTM and CDR2 ANQGSEA. The CDR3 has 12 residues. Trimming took 6 bases from V and 4 from J; bases not matched to a gene: 5. In DNA, the CDR3 is TGCAGCGTCAGGACTAGCTATTACGAGCAGTACTTC. Translation gives CSVRTSYYEQYF.

The chain recombines TRBV19 with TRBJ2-7, with TRBD1 as a possible D gene (6 bases). The CDR3 loop spans 12 amino acids. Germline CDR1 and CDR2: LNHDA and SQIVND (reference sequence). V lost 4 bases to trimming and J lost 9 bases, with 13 bases between them. The CDR3 bases are TGTGCCAGTAGTAACAGGGAGTCTGCGCAGTACTTC. Translated: CASSNRESAQYF.

The gene calls are TRBV19 and TRBJ2-7; 7 positions match TRBD2. V was clipped by 3 bases and J by 2 bases; unmatched bases: 7. Germline CDR1 reads LNHDA; CDR2 reads SQIVND (reference sequence). This CDR3 contains 15 residues. The CDR3 DNA sequence: TGTGCCAGTAGTATGGGCCAGCGGGATCCCTACGAGCAGTACTTC. Residues: CASSMGQRDPYEQYF.

This sequence joins TRBV14 and TRBJ2-5; 9 bases align to TRBD2. The CDR3 runs to 15 residues. CDR1 and CDR2 (germline): SGHDN, FVKESK. With V trimmed by 4 bases and J by 2 bases, 5 bases remained unmatched. The CDR3 region is CASSPYLAGQETQYF. DNA for the CDR3: TGTGCCAGCAGCCCCTATCTAGCGGGACAAGAGACCCAGTACTTC. Supplemented by reference TRBV14 and TRBJ2-5, the full variable domain reads EAGVTQFPSHSVIEKGQTVTLRCDPISGHDNLYWYRRVMGKEIKFLLHFVKESKQDESGMPNNRFLAERTGGTYSTLKVQPAELEDSGVYFCASSPYLAGQETQYFGPGTRLLVL.

The V and J genes are TRBV9 and TRBJ2-1; TRBD2 is a possible D gene (6 bases). This CDR3 comprises 20 residues. The germline V gene encodes CDR1 SGDLS and CDR2 YYNGEE. Trimming pared 0 bases from V and 3 bases from J, leaving 25 bases between. The CDR3 DNA is TGTGCCAGCAGCGTAGGTTTAGCGGACCCTAGGCTAGGCCTCTACAATGAGCAGTTCTTC. It yields the protein CASSVGLADPRLGLYNEQFF.

The chain recombines TRBV18 with TRBJ1-1, with D possibly matching TRBD1 (6 bases). The germline CDR1 and CDR2 sequences are KGHSH and LQKENI. The V gene lost 3 bases and the J gene lost 6 bases, with 17 bases spanning the gap. The CDR3 totals 15 residues. CDR3 loop: CASSPVSFRGSEAFF. CDR3 in DNA: TGTGCCAGCTCACCGGTTTCTTTCAGGGGATCTGAAGCTTTCTTT.

This clone was observed a single time. The rearrangement links TRBV7-2 to TRBJ2-3; 10 nucleotides agree with TRBD2. Trimming cost V 5 bases and J 5 bases; bases outside gene matches: 10. The CDR3 length is 16 residues. Germline loops: CDR1 SGHTA, CDR2 FQGNSA. The CDR3 region is CASSGWGRTSGDTQYF. The DNA for the CDR3 is TGTGCCAGCAGCGGCTGGGGGCGGACTAGCGGAGATACGCAGTATTTT.

This clone was detected only once. The chain carries TRBV6-5 and TRBJ2-7; TRBD2 matches 12 bases. This CDR3 spans 15 amino acids. Trimming at V came to 9 bases and at J to 2 bases, leaving 8 bases not matched to a gene. Germline loops: CDR1 MNHEY, CDR2 SVGAGI. CDR3 in amino acids: CASGLAGTGAYEQYV. In DNA, the CDR3 is TGTGCCAGTGGACTAGCGGGAACCGGGGCCTACGAGCAGTACGTC.

The CDR3 sequence: CASSLVWGSGETQYF. CDR3 in DNA: TGTGCCAGCAGCTTGGTATGGGGTAGCGGTGAGACCCAGTACTTC. The rearrangement links TRBV5-8 to TRBJ2-5; possible D gene TRBD2, 6 bases. Germline V gene lookup returns CDR1 SGHTS and CDR2 YDEGEE. This CDR3 region has 15 residues. Trimming left V 0 bases short and J 5 bases short, with 14 bases between. The whole variable domain, filled in from reference TRBV5-8 and TRBJ2-5, reads EAGVTQSPTHLIKTRGQQATLRCSPISGHTSVYWYQQALGLGLQFLLWYDEGEERNRGNFPPRFSGRQFPNYSSELNVNALELEDSALYLCASSLVWGSGETQYFGPGTRLLVL.

The V call is TRBV28, the J call TRBJ2-1; a weak D match, TRBD2 (5 bases). CDR3 length: 11 residues. Germline V gene lookup returns CDR1 MDHEN and CDR2 SYDVKM. Trimming took 8 bases from V and 9 from J, leaving 11 bases between them. This CDR3 reads CASGPRAEQFF. CDR3 sequence (DNA): TGTGCCAGCGGTCCGAGGGCTGAGCAGTTCTTC.

V usage is TRBV27 and J usage is TRBJ2-1, with 8 bases matching TRBD1. The CDR3 length is 15 residues. V lost 6 bases to trimming and J lost 4 bases; unmatched junction nucleotides: 8. Germline CDR1 reads MNHEY; CDR2 reads SMNVEV (reference sequence). CDR3 region: CASSYGQGKYNEQFF. The DNA for the CDR3 is TGTGCCAGCAGCTACGGACAGGGAAAGTACAATGAGCAGTTCTTC.

V gene TRBV6-5 combines with J gene TRBJ1-4; TRBD1 aligns across 9 bases. The germline V gene has CDR1 MNHEY and CDR2 SVGAGI. The CDR3 is 13 residues long. V trimming: 8 bases; J trimming: 5 bases; junction bases outside the gene matches: 3. CDR3 bases: TGTGCCAGCGGGACAGGGCCCAATGAAAAACTGTTTTTT. Protein sequence: CASGTGPNEKLFF.

This chain uses TRBV11-2 with TRBJ2-7; D is unresolved. Germline V lookup: CDR1 SGHAT, CDR2 FQNNGV. The CDR3 has 13 residues. V was cut by 0 bases and J by 6 bases, with 9 bases left in between. The CDR3 DNA is TGTGCCAGCAGCTTAGATGTCAATTTCGAGCAGTACTTC. Translated: CASSLDVNFEQYF.

This clone was seen a single time. This chain joins TRBV28 and TRBJ2-1; 8 bases are a match to TRBD2. From germline, CDR1 is MDHEN and CDR2 SYDVKM. The CDR3 totals 14 residues. The J segment lost 0 bases and the V segment lost 7 bases, leaving 2 bases of the junction unmatched. CDR3 amino acids: CASISGSSYNEQFF. As DNA, the CDR3 is TGTGCCAGCATCAGCGGGAGCTCCTACAATGAGCAGTTCTTC.

The count of this clone is one. The chain has TRBV7-9 and TRBJ1-1; D is ambiguous. CDR3 size: 13 residues. Trimming removed 5 bases at V and 4 bases at J, with 11 bases between. CDR1 and CDR2 (germline): SEHNR, FQNEAQ (reference sequence). CDR3 loop: CASSPPGGTEAFF. Here the CDR3 DNA reads TGTGCCAGCAGCCCCCCCGGTGGCACTGAAGCTTTCTTT.

The chain employs TRBV9 and TRBJ2-3; 7 nucleotides agree with TRBD2. V lost 6 bases to trimming and J lost 4 bases; unmatched junction nucleotides: 11. The V gene's germline CDR1 is SGDLS and CDR2 YYNGEE. The CDR3 length is 15 residues. The chain's CDR3 is CASTTRAGWADTQYF. CDR3 sequence (DNA): TGTGCCAGCACCACCCGAGCGGGATGGGCAGATACGCAGTATTTT.